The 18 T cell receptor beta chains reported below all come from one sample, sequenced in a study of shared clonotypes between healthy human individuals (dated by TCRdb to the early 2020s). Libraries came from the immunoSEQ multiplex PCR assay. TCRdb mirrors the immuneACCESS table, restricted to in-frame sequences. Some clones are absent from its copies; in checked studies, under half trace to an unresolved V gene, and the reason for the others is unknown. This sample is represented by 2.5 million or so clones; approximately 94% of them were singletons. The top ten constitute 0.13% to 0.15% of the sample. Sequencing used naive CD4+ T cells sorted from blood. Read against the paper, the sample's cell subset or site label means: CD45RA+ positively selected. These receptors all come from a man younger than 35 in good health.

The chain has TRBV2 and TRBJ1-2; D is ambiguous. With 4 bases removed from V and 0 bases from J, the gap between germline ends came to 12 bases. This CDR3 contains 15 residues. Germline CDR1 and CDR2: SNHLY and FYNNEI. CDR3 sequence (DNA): TGTGCCAGCAGTGTAGAAATGTCGTCTAACTATGGCTACACCTTC. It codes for CASSVEMSSNYGYTF.

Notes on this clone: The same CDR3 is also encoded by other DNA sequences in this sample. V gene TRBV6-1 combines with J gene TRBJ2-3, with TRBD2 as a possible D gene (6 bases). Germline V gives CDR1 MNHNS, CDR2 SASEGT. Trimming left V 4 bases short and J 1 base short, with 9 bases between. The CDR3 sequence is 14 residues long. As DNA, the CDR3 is TGTGCCAGCAGTGCCACGGGGGGCACAGATACGCAGTATTTT. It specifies CASSATGGTDTQYF.

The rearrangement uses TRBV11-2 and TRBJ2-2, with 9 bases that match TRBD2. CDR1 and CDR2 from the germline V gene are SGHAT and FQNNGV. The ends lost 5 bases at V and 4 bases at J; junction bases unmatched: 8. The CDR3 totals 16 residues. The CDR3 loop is CASSRRLAVITGELFF. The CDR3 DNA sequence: TGTGCCAGCAGCCGCCGACTAGCGGTGATCACCGGGGAGCTGTTTTTT.

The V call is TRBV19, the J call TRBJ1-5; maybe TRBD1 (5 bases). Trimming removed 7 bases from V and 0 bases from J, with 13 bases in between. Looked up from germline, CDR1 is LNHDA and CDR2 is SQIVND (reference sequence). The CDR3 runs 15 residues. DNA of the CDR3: TGTGCCAGTACCACGGACGGGGCTAGCAATCAGCCCCAGCATTTT. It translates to CASTTDGASNQPQHF.

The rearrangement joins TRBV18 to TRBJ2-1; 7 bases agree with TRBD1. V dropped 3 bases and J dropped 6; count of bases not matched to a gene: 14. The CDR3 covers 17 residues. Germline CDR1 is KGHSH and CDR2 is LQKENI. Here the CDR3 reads CASSPSQQGKGANEQFF. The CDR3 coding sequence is TGTGCCAGCTCACCGTCTCAACAGGGGAAGGGGGCCAATGAGCAGTTCTTC. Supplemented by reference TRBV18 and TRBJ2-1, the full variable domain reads NAGVMQNPRHLVRRRGQEARLRCSPMKGHSHVYWYRQLPEEGLKFMVYLQKENIIDESGMPKERFSAEFPKEGPSILRIQQVVRGDSAAYFCASSPSQQGKGANEQFFGPGTRLTVL.

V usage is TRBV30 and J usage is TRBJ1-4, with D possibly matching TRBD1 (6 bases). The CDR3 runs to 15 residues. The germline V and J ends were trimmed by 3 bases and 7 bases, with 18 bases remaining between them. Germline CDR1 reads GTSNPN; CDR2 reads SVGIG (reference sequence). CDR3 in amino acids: CAWSSDRPSVEKLFF. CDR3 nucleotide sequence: TGTGCCTGGAGCTCGGACAGACCTTCCGTTGAAAAACTGTTTTTT.

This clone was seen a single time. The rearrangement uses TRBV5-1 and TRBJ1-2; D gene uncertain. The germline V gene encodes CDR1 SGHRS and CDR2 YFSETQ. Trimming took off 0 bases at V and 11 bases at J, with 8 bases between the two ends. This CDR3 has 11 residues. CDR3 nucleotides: TGCGCCAGCAGCTTGGGTCAATTTTACACCTTC. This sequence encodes CASSLGQFYTF.

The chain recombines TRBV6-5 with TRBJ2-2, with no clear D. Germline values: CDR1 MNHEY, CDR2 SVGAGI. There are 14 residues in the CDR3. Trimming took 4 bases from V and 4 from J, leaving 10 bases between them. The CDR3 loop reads CASSFFTSTGELFF. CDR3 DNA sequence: TGTGCCAGCAGTTTTTTTACTTCCACCGGGGAGCTGTTTTTT.

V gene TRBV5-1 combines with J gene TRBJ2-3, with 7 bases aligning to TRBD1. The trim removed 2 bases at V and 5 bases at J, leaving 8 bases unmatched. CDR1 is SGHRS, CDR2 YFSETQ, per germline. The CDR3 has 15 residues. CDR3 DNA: TGCGCCAGCAGCTTCCAAACAGGGGTCGGAGATACGCAGTATTTT. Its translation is CASSFQTGVGDTQYF. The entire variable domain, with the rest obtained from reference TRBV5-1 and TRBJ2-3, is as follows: KAGVTQTPRYLIKTRGQQVTLSCSPISGHRSVSWYQQTPGQGLQFLFEYFSETQRNKGNFPGRFSGRQFSNSRSEMNVSTLELGDSALYLCASSFQTGVGDTQYFGPGTRLTVL.

CDR3 amino acids: CASSPTAVRWGVLNEQFF. The DNA for the CDR3 is TGTGCCAGCTCACCTACAGCAGTCAGGTGGGGGGTTTTAAATGAGCAGTTCTTC. V and J are TRBV18 and TRBJ2-1, with D perhaps TRBD2 (6 bases). The CDR3 covers 18 residues. The V and J ends lost 3 bases and 7 bases respectively, with 25 bases between them. Germline lookup yields CDR1 KGHSH and CDR2 LQKENI.

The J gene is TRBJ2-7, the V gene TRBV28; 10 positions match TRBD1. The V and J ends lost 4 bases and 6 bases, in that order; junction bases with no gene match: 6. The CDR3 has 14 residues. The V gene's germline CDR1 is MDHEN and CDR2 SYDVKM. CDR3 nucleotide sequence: TGTGCCAGCAGTTCCGGGACAGGGGTTCGCGAGCAGTACTTC. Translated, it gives CASSSGTGVREQYF.

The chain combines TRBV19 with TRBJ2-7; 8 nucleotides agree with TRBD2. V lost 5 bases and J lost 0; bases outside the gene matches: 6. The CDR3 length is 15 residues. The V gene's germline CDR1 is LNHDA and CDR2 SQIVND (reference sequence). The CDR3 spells CASSPIAGSSYEQYF. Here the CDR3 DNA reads TGTGCCAGTAGTCCAATAGCGGGATCCTCCTACGAGCAGTACTTC. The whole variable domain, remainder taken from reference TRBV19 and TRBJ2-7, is DGGITQSPKYLFRKEGQNVTLSCEQNLNHDAMYWYRQDPGQGLRLIYYSQIVNDFQKGDIAEGYSVSREKKESFPLTVTSAQKNPTAFYLCASSPIAGSSYEQYFGPGTRLTVT.

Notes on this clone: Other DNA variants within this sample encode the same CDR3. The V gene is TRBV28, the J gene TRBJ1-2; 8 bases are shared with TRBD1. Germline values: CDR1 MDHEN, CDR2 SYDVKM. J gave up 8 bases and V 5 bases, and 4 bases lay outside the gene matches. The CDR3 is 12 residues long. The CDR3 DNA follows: TGTGCCAGCAGTCTTGGACAGGGAGGCTACACCTTC. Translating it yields CASSLGQGGYTF.

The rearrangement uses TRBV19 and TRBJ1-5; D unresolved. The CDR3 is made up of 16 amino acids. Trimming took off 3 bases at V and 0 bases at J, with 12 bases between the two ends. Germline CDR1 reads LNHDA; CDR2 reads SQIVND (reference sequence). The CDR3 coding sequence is TGTGCCAGTAGTATCTGGAGCACGGATAGCAATCAGCCCCAGCATTTT. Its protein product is CASSIWSTDSNQPQHF.

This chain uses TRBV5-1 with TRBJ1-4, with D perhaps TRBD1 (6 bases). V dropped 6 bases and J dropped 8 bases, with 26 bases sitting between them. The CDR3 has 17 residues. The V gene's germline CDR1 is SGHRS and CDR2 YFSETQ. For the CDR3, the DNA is TGCGCCAGCACCTATGACCAATTGGGTCAGGGGAGCGAAAAACTGTTTTTT. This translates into CASTYDQLGQGSEKLFF.

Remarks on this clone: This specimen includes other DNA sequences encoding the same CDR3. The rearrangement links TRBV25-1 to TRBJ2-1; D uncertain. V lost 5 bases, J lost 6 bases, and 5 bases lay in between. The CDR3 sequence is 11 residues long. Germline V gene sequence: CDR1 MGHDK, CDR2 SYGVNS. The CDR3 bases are TGTGCCAGCAGTCGCGGCAATGAGCAGTTCTTC. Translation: CASSRGNEQFF.

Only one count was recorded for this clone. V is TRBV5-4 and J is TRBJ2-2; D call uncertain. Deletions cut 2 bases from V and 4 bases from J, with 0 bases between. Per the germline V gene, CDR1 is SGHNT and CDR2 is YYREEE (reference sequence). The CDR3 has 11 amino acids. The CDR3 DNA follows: TGTGCCAGCAGCTTCACCGGGGAGCTGTTTTTT. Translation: CASSFTGELFF.

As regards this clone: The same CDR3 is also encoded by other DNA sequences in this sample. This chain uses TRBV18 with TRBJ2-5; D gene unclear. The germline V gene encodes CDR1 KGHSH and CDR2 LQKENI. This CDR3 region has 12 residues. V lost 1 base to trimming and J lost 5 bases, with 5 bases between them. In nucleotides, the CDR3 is TGTGCCAGCTCACCACTTGAGGAGACCCAGTACTTC. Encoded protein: CASSPLEETQYF.